Detailed here is one T cell receptor (beta chain). With 2 bases removed from V and 6 bases from J, the gap between germline ends came to 7 bases. Germline assignment: CDR1 MNHEY and CDR2 SVGAGI. CDR3 length: 13 residues. The sample originates from a study of blood T cell repertoires in COVID-19. The table came from immunoSEQ multiplex PCR; TCRdb's copy has only in-frame clones and leaves some out. Seen here are about 200,000 clones, roughly 82% observed once, and the top ten hold about 13%. Sequenced material: peripheral blood. The chain combines TRBV6-5 with TRBJ2-2; possibly TRBD2 for D (6 bases). This TCR was sampled from a human donor in a cohort sampled during active COVID-19. In nucleotides, the CDR3 is TGTGCCAGCAGTTACCGGGAGTCCGGGGAGCTGTTTTTT. It yields the protein CASSYRESGELFF.